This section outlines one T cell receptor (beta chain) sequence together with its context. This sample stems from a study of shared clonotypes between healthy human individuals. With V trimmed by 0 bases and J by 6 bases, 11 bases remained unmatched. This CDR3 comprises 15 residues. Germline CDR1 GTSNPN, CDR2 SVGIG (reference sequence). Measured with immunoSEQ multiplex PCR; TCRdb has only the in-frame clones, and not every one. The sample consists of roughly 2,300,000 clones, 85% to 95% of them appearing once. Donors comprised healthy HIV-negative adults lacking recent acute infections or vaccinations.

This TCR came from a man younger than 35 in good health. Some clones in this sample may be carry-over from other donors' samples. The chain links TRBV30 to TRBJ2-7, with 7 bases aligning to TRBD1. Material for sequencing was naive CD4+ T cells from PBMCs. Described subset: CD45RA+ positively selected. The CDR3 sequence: CAWSVRAGGLAEQYF. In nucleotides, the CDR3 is TGTGCCTGGAGTGTACGCGCAGGGGGATTAGCCGAGCAGTACTTC.